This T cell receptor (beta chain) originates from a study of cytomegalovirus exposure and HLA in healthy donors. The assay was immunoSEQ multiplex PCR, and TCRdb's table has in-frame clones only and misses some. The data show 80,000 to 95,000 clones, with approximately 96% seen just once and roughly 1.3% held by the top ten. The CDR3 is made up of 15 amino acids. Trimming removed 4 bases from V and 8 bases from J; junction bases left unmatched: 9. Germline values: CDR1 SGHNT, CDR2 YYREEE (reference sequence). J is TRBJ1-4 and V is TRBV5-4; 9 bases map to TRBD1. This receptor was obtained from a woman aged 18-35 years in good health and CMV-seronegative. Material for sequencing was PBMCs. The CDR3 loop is CASSNPQGAREKLFF. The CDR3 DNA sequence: TGTGCCAGCAGCAACCCACAGGGGGCCAGGGAAAAACTGTTTTTT.